The 25 T cell receptor beta chains below come from one sample, sequenced in a study of molecular identifiers for immune sequencing clone quantification. TCRdb re-called the PCR reads through MiXCR, storing one row per CDR3 protein. The sample includes fewer than 350,000 distinct CDR3 sequences, 20% to 25% seen only once; the top ten take over 0.7%. The sequencing input was naive CD8+ T cells from blood, with Jurkat cell RNA spiked in. Noted subset: FACS-sorted CD8+CD4-CCR7+CD45RA+ naive T cells. The receptor source for this set is a human donor in good health. Some libraries in this study had Jurkat cell RNA spiked in.

This clonotype has a count of ten or more. This chain uses TRBV27 with TRBJ1-1; possible D gene TRBD1, 6 bases. This CDR3 has 14 amino acids. In germline, CDR1 is MNHEY, CDR2 SMNVEV (reference sequence). V was shortened by 1 base and J by 6 bases, with 12 bases between the two germline ends. The CDR3 region has the DNA TGTGCCAGCAGTTTATACCAGGGGAGCCCTGAAGCTTTCTTT. This sequence encodes CASSLYQGSPEAFF.

This clonotype was counted between two and nine times. This sequence joins TRBV12-3 or TRBV12-4 and TRBJ2-3, with D tentatively TRBD2 (5 bases). This CDR3 is 15 amino acids long. The V and J ends lost 6 bases and 0 bases respectively, with 13 bases between them. CDR3: CASSSELDSTDTQYF. The CDR3 nucleotides are TGTGCCAGCAGCTCCGAACTAGACAGCACAGATACGCAGTATTTT.

This clonotype turned up a few times. The genes are TRBV13 and TRBJ2-7; D may be TRBD1 (7 bases). CDR3 length: 15 residues. V lost 8 bases to trimming and J lost 3 bases, with 20 bases between them. Germline-derived CDR1 and CDR2 are PRHDT and FYEKMQ (reference sequence). CDR3 coding DNA: TGTGCCAGCGCCACCGGAGGGGGCCAAGGCTACGAGCAGTACTTC. This sequence encodes CASATGGGQGYEQYF.

On this clonotype: Possible read error: a much larger clone is one base away. V usage is TRBV5-1 and J usage is TRBJ2-4; D is perhaps TRBD1 (5 bases). CDR3 length: 13 amino acids. Germline assignment: CDR1 SGHRS and CDR2 YFSETQ. Here the CDR3 reads CASSLTGQNTQYF. CDR3 nucleotide sequence: TGCGCCAGCAGCTTGACAGGTCAAAACACTCAGTACTTC.

This clonotype has ten or more counts. CDR3 protein: CASSLGGGRSNQPQHF. In DNA, the CDR3 is TGTGCCAGCAGCTTAGGAGGGGGTAGGAGCAATCAGCCCCAGCATTTT. The chain has TRBV13 and TRBJ1-5; D is perhaps TRBD1 (6 bases). This CDR3 region has 16 residues. Germline CDR1 reads PRHDT; CDR2 reads FYEKMQ (reference sequence). Trimming cost V 0 bases and J 1 base, with 10 bases left between them.

This clonotype was seen ten or more times. The V gene is TRBV12-3 or TRBV12-4, the J gene TRBJ2-2, with a weak D call TRBD1 (5 bases). The CDR3 sequence is 14 residues long. Trimming shortened V by 5 bases and J by 7 bases, and 14 bases separated the two germline ends. The CDR3 sequence: CASSRAVQGGELFF. The CDR3, as DNA: TGTGCCAGCAGTCGTGCGGTTCAGGGCGGGGAGCTGTTTTTT.

The sample holds many counts of this clonotype. The rearrangement uses TRBV11-3 and TRBJ2-2; TRBD1 matches at 7 bases. The CDR3 extends over 15 amino acids. CDR1 and CDR2 from the germline V gene are SGHNT and YENEEA. The V gene end was trimmed by 1 base and the J gene end by 5 bases; junction bases not matched to a gene: 4. The CDR3 protein is CASSLATGTTGELFF. Written as DNA, the CDR3 is TGTGCCAGCAGCTTAGCGACAGGGACGACCGGGGAGCTGTTTTTT.

Turning to this clonotype: A much larger clone differs from this one at a single base, so this may be a read error. The V gene is TRBV29-1, the J gene TRBJ2-2; 7 bases agree with TRBD2. This CDR3 is built from 11 residues. Germline CDR1 is SQVTM and CDR2 is ANQGSEA. CDR3 sequence (DNA): TGCAGCTCCTGGTTTGCGGGGGAGCTGTCTTTT. It translates to CSSWFAGELSF.

This clonotype was detected once. With a much larger clone just one base away, this may be a read error. V gene TRBV4-3 combines with J gene TRBJ2-6; D gene unclear. This CDR3 is 16 amino acids long. Per germline, CDR1 LGHNA and CDR2 YSLEER. The CDR3 sequence: CAGSQGRPSGANVLTF. CDR3 nucleotides: TGCGCCGGCAGCCAAGGACGGCCCTCTGGGGCCAACGTCCTGACTTTC.

This clonotype has ten or more counts. The rearrangement uses TRBV6-1 and TRBJ1-1; D might be TRBD1 (5 bases). V was clipped by 5 bases and J by 4 bases, with 14 bases between them. The CDR3 consists of 14 residues. CDR1 and CDR2 from the germline V gene are MNHNS and SASEGT. This CDR3 reads CASSLGPGGTEAFF. CDR3 bases: TGTGCCAGCAGTTTGGGACCGGGTGGCACTGAAGCTTTCTTT.

This clonotype was seen repeatedly, ten times or more. The chain combines TRBV29-1 with TRBJ2-7; D not resolved. This CDR3 has 10 amino acids. Looked up from germline, CDR1 is SQVTM and CDR2 is ANQGSEA. With 4 bases removed from V and 7 bases from J, the gap between germline ends came to 8 bases. The CDR3 here is CSVVSGEQYF. CDR3 in DNA: TGCAGCGTTGTTTCCGGGGAGCAGTACTTC.

Of note for this clonotype: A much larger clone differs by one base, so this may be a read error. The rearrangement links TRBV7-9 to TRBJ2-7; TRBD1 matches at 10 bases. This CDR3 region has 16 residues. Trimming at V came to 5 bases and at J to 6 bases, leaving 13 bases not matched to a gene. Per germline, CDR1 SEHNR and CDR2 FQNEAQ (reference sequence). CDR3 in amino acids: CASSPLFGTGVPEQYF. CDR3 coding DNA: TGTGCCAGCAGCCCGTTGTTTGGGACAGGGGTCCCCGAGCAGTACTTC.

The chain has TRBV27 and TRBJ2-3; D may correspond to TRBD1 or TRBD2 (6 bases each). The ends were cut back, 7 bases at V and 4 bases at J, with 24 bases in the middle. Germline CDR1 MNHEY, CDR2 SMNVEV (reference sequence). The CDR3 totals 17 residues. This chain's CDR3 is CASTSVTLGGTADTQYF. The CDR3 DNA sequence: TGTGCCAGCACCTCAGTGACGCTGGGGGGCACCGCAGATACGCAGTATTTT.

The chain couples TRBV30 to TRBJ1-2, with 7 nucleotides matching TRBD1. The ends lost 2 bases at V and 7 bases at J; junction bases unmatched: 7. CDR1 is GTSNPN and CDR2 is SVGIG in the germline V gene (reference sequence). The CDR3 runs 13 residues. The CDR3 nucleotides are TGTGCCTGGAGTTTCACAGGGGAGGTTGGCTACACCTTC. Translation gives CAWSFTGEVGYTF.

This clonotype was seen repeatedly, ten times or more. The chain uses TRBV20-1 and TRBJ1-2; no clear D. Germline CDR1 reads DFQATT; CDR2 reads SNEGSKA (reference sequence). Trimming stripped 0 bases from V and 5 bases from J, with 4 bases between. This CDR3 has 11 amino acids. The DNA for the CDR3 is TGCAGTGCTAGAGATTGGTATGGCTACACCTTC. Protein sequence: CSARDWYGYTF.

This clonotype was seen ten or more times. V gene TRBV20-1 combines with J gene TRBJ2-5; D unclear. The CDR3 loop spans 13 amino acids. V dropped 0 bases and J dropped 3 bases, with 8 bases sitting between them. Germline-derived CDR1 and CDR2 are DFQATT and SNEGSKA (reference sequence). CDR3 residues: CSARDPRKETQYF. CDR3 bases: TGCAGTGCTAGAGATCCTAGGAAAGAGACCCAGTACTTC.

This clonotype was counted at least ten times. V and J are TRBV4-1 and TRBJ2-7; D may be TRBD1 or TRBD2 (5 bases each). Trimming cost V 0 bases and J 3 bases, with 12 bases left between them. The CDR3 runs to 15 residues. Germline V CDR1 and CDR2: MGHRA, YSYEKL. The CDR3 region has the DNA TGCGCCAGCAGCCAAGATGGGACGGCCAACTACGAGCAGTACTTC. As protein: CASSQDGTANYEQYF.

Comment on this clonotype: A much larger clone lies one base from this, so it may be a read error. The chain is built from TRBV5-6 and TRBJ2-7; D is tentatively TRBD1 or TRBD2 (5 bases each). CDR1 is SGHDT, CDR2 YYEEEE, per germline. The CDR3 loop spans 13 amino acids. CDR3 loop: CTSSFLGDHEQYF. The CDR3 DNA reads as TGTACCAGCAGCTTTCTTGGGGACCACGAGCAGTACTTC.

A word on this clonotype: A read error is possible here, since a much larger clone lies one base away. This sequence joins TRBV30 and TRBJ2-3; D gene uncertain. Germline CDR1 reads GTSNPN; CDR2 reads SVGIG (reference sequence). The CDR3 covers 14 residues. This CDR3 reads CAWGVGAFGDTQYF. The CDR3 nucleotides read TGTGCCTGGGGTGTTGGAGCCTTCGGGGATACGCAGTATTTT.

This clonotype showed up many times. The V call is TRBV7-3, the J call TRBJ2-1; tentative D call: TRBD2 (5 bases). CDR3 length: 14 amino acids. The germline gives CDR1 SGHTA, CDR2 FQGTGA. Trimming took off 5 bases at V and 6 bases at J, with 14 bases between the two ends. Here the CDR3 DNA reads TGTGCCAGCAGCATTCTGGGCGGGCCCAATGAGCAGTTCTTC. Translating it yields CASSILGGPNEQFF.

This clonotype has only one observation. Being one base from a much bigger clone, this may be a read error. The chain recombines TRBV7-9 with TRBJ1-4, with 8 bases fitting TRBD1. Germline assignment: CDR1 SEHNR and CDR2 FQNEAQ (reference sequence). The length of the CDR3 is 16 residues. V lost 5 bases to trimming and J lost 7 bases; unmatched junction nucleotides: 12. This CDR3 is CASSPSRGTGSEKLFF. The CDR3 region has the DNA TGTGCCAGCAGCCCCTCCCGTGGGACAGGAAGTGAAAAACTGTTTTTT.

This clonotype was seen repeatedly, ten times or more. The gene calls are TRBV12-5 and TRBJ2-5; 8 positions match TRBD2. Trimming removed 2 bases from V and 3 bases from J; junction bases left unmatched: 8. This CDR3 comprises 16 residues. Germline V CDR1 and CDR2: LGHNT, FRNRAP. CDR3 DNA: TGTGCTAGTGGTTTGTCCACGGGAGGGCCGGAAGAGACCCAGTACTTC. Protein sequence: CASGLSTGGPEETQYF.

This clonotype has ten or more counts. The chain recombines TRBV7-2 with TRBJ1-1; D is undetermined. V gave up 2 bases and J gave up 5 bases, with 12 bases separating them. The CDR3 is 14 amino acids. Germline assignment: CDR1 SGHTA and CDR2 FQGNSA. The DNA of the CDR3 is TGTGCCAGCAGCTTATATCCGACGGGAACTGAAGCTTTCTTT. This codes for CASSLYPTGTEAFF.

In this sample, this clonotype turned up many times. The V call is TRBV7-3, the J call TRBJ1-1; 9 bases are a match to TRBD1. The length of the CDR3 is 15 residues. Germline V gene data show CDR1 as SGHTA and CDR2 as FQGTGA. The V and J ends lost 6 bases and 4 bases, in that order; junction bases with no gene match: 9. This CDR3 is CASSMEQGASTEAFF. The CDR3 DNA reads as TGTGCCAGCAGTATGGAACAGGGGGCGAGCACTGAAGCTTTCTTT.

This clonotype occurred many times. The chain links TRBV6-2 or TRBV6-3 to TRBJ2-7; D tentatively fits TRBD1 or TRBD2 (5 bases each). CDR1 is MNHEY, CDR2 SVGEGT, per germline. V was pared by 4 bases and J by 3 bases, with 7 bases between. CDR3 size: 12 residues. CDR3 coding DNA: TGTGCCAGCAGTTGGGACGTCTACGAGCAGTACTTC. It codes for CASSWDVYEQYF.